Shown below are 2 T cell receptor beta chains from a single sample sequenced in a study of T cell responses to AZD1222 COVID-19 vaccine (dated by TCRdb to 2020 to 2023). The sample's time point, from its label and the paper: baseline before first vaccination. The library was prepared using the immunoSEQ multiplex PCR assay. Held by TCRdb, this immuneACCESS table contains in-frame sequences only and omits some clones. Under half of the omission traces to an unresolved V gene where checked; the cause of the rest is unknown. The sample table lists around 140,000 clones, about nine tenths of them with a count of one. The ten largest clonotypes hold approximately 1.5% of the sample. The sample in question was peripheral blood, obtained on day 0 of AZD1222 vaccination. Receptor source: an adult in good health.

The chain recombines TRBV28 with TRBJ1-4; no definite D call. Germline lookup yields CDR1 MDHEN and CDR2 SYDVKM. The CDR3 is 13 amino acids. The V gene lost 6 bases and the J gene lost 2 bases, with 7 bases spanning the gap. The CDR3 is CASSPATNEKLFF. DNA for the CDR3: TGTGCCAGCAGCCCAGCCACTAATGAAAAACTGTTTTTT.

The CDR3 coding sequence is TGTGCCACCAGTGATCCCGGACAGGGTAGCAATCAGCCCCAGCATTTT. Its protein product is CATSDPGQGSNQPQHF. This rearrangement joins TRBV24-1 to TRBJ1-5; 8 bases map to TRBD1. Germline V gives CDR1 KGHDR, CDR2 SFDVKD. This CDR3 has 16 amino acids. The V segment lost 3 bases and the J segment 0 bases; nucleotides outside the gene matches: 3.